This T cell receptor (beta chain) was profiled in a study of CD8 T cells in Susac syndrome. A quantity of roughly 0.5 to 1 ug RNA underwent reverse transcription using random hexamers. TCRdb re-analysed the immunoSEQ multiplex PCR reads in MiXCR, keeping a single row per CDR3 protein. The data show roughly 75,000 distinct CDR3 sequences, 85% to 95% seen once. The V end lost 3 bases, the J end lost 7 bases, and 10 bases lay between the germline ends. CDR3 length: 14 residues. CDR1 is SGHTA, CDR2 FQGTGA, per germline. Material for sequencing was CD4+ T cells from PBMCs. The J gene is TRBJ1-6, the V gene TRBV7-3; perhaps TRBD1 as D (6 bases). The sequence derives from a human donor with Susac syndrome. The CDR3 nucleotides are TGTGCCAGCAGCTTGGGGACACCAAATTCACCCCTCCACTTT. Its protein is CASSLGTPNSPLHF.